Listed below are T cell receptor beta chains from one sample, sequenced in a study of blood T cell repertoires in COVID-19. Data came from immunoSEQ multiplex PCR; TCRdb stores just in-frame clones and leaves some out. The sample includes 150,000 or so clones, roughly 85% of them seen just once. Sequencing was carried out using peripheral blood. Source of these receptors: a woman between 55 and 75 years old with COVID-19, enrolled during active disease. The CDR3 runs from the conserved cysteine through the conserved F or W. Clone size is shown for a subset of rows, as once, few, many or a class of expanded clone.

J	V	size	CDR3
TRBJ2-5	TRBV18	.	CASSPPIRVQETQYF
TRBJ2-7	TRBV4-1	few	CASSQEKLLSYEQYF
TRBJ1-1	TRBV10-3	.	CAISPAVNTEAFF
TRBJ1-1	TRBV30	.	CAEGEMNTEAFF
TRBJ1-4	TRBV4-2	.	CASSRQANEKLFF
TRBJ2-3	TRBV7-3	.	CASSLGGTLADTQYF
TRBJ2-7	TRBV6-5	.	CASSYSQGYTYEQYF
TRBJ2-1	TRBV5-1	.	CASSLVLAGDNEQFF
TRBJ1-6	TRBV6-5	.	CASTGQGNSPLHF
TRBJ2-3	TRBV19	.	CASSPLAGGRDTQYF
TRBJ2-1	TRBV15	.	CATSRALYNEQFF
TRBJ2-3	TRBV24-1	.	CATSDLRAGYTDTQYF
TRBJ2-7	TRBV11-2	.	CASSSGQDTYEQYF
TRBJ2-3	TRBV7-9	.	CASSASLAGGVDTQYF
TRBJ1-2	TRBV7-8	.	CASSPPQGPRDGYTF
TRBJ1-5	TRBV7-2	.	CASSPEENRGHQPQHF
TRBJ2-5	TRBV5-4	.	CASSLGTTQETQYF
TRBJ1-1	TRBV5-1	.	CASSLGELNTEAFF
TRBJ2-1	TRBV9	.	CASSVAPRTPTDEQFF
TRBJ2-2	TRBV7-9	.	CASSLAGSQTGNTGELFF
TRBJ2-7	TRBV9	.	CASSVADPTGTGDVSEQYF
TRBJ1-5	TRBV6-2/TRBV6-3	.	CASSGQGGQPQHF
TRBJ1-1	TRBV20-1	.	CSLDAGEEAFF
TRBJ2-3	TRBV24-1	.	CATSLPGGAADTQYF
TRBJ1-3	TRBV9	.	CASSVGLQGVDTIYF
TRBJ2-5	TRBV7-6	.	CASSWGEGQETQYF
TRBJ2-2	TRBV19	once	CASSVRGAGTGELFF
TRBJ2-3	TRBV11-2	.	CASSTGQGGMETDTQYF
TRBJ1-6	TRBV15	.	CATSRDRLQGSPLHF
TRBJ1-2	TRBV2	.	CASSWSGDGYTF
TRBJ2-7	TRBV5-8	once	CASQLIRDEQYF
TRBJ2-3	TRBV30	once	CAWSPWLAGGLGTDTQYF
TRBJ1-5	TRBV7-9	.	CASSPSQGRNQPQHF
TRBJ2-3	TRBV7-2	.	CASSFRSSVTDTQYF
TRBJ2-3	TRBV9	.	CASSVVGGHTDTQYF
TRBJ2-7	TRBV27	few	CASSLTRGTGDIYEQYF
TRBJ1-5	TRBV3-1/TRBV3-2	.	CASSQGSIRGQPQHF
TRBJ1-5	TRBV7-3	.	CASSPQRNQPQHF
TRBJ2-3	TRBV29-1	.	CSFERGAITDTQYF
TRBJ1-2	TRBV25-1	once	CASRPQGPVTGYTF
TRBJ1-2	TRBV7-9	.	CASSFHPQGEDGYTF
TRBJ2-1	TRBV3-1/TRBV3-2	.	CASRGGSTGFSYNEQFF
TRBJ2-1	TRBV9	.	CASSATGTGEGEQFF
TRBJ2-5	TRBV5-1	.	CASSLDPRSGRETQYF
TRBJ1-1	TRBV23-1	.	CASSQARTGGGTEAFF
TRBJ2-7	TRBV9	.	CASSVAIAASSYEQYF
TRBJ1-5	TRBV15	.	CATSSPRSNQPQHF
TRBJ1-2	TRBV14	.	CASSQERVGTYGYTF
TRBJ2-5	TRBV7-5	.	CVRRGGYETQYF
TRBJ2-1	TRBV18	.	CASSPTNQNSYNEQFF
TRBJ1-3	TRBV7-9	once	CASSLGFASGNTIYF
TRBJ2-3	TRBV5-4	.	CASSFTGQGKADTQYF
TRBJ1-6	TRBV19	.	CASSPGTGPFGSYNSPLHF
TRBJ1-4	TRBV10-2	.	CASRRQGTNEKLFF
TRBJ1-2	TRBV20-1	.	CSARSGGYTF